This record looks at one TCR beta chain sequence and its context. Its antigen is not known. This sample was included in a study of beta chain features in type 1 diabetes. Study conclusions and caveats: Compared with healthy donors, patients appeared to share more similar naive, central memory and regulatory TCRB repertoires.

Expressed TCRB transcripts were sequenced after all isolated RNA was converted to cDNA. Using immunoSEQ multiplex PCR, the repertoire was profiled, and TCRdb retains in-frame clones only, with some absent. The sample includes about half a million clones, around 28% of them seen just once. The specimen sequenced was naive CD4+ T cells from blood. The clonotype comes from a man aged 18 to 29 in good health.

In nucleotides, the CDR3 is TGTGCCAGCAGCGTAGCTACGGGTAGCGGGCCTTACAATGAGCAGTTCTTC. Encoded protein: CASSVATGSGPYNEQFF. The rearrangement links TRBV9 to TRBJ2-1; 7 bases align to TRBD2. Germline V lookup: CDR1 SGDLS, CDR2 YYNGEE. Unmatched junction bases numbered 10, after V lost 0 bases and J lost 4 bases. The CDR3 runs 17 residues.